This is a list of T cell receptor beta chains from one sample in a study of blood T cells in healthy people across ages. TCRdb analysed the 5' RACE reads with MiXCR anew, one entry per CDR3 protein. The sample lists 950,000 to 1,200,000 distinct CDR3 sequences, about two fifths occurring once. The sample consisted of blood. The receptors come from a young man in good health. Each CDR3 is given without its conserved first and last residue.

j_gene | v_gene | len | CDR3aa
- | TRBV20-1 | 16 | SARGPLAGVLSYNEQY
TRBJ2-3 | TRBV4-2 | 13 | ASSQEGRSTDTQY
TRBJ1-2 | TRBV7-2 | 12 | AGSPGGGGYGYT
TRBJ2-3 | TRBV7-2 | 11 | ASSFPGEDTQY
TRBJ1-1 | TRBV29-1 | 12 | NVEKLGLNTEAF
TRBJ1-5 | TRBV20-1 | 13 | SASKGTGYNQPQH
TRBJ2-1 | TRBV5-4 | 11 | ASSPGWRETQF
TRBJ1-2 | TRBV29-1 | 12 | SLGPGAGTYGYT
TRBJ2-3 | TRBV6-5 | 13 | ASSSEISLPDTQY
TRBJ2-3 | TRBV27 | 13 | ASSRPQGAGGTQY
TRBJ2-1 | TRBV4-1 | 14 | ASSQGGLAGYNEQF
TRBJ1-2 | TRBV12-3/TRBV12-4 | 13 | ALQGTRGSGYGYT
TRBJ1-1 | TRBV6-2/TRBV6-3 | 13 | ASRREATGLTEAF
TRBJ2-2 | TRBV21-1 | 12 | ASSKNRGTGELF
TRBJ1-5 | TRBV7-9 | 11 | AGSVNKGQPQH
TRBJ1-2 | TRBV6-1 | 11 | ASSPGTRYGYT
TRBJ1-1 | TRBV6-6 | 12 | ASSVPGTANEAF
TRBJ2-5 | TRBV18 | 11 | ASSPGLQETQY
TRBJ1-5 | TRBV5-8 | 12 | ASSRGRGNQPQH
TRBJ1-2 | TRBV29-1 | 14 | NVEDQSAQGGYGYT
TRBJ1-1 | TRBV6-5 | 13 | ASKWASTTNTEAF
TRBJ2-1 | TRBV5-1 | 13 | ASSYDNGLNNEQF
TRBJ1-2 | TRBV10-3 | 11 | AISERAGYGYT
TRBJ1-4 | TRBV20-1 | 11 | SARRGSNEKLF
TRBJ2-2 | TRBV20-1 | 12 | SARTGLDTGELF
TRBJ2-1 | TRBV6-2/TRBV6-3 | 13 | ASSLLGGPYNEQF
TRBJ2-3 | TRBV12-3/TRBV12-4 | 13 | ASSFPGGSRDTQY
TRBJ1-2 | TRBV10-3 | 14 | AISESRGGSTGGYT
TRBJ2-3 | TRBV6-6 | 13 | ASRPDSSSTDTQY
TRBJ2-4 | TRBV10-3 | 13 | AISERVEAKNIQY
TRBJ2-5 | TRBV7-2 | 13 | ASSPTGLFKETQY
TRBJ2-3 | TRBV4-2 | 12 | ASSQDRPTDTQY
TRBJ1-1 | TRBV2 | 11 | ASTKGVNTEAF
TRBJ1-1 | TRBV7-9 | 12 | ASSFPSGNTEAF
TRBJ2-1 | TRBV7-2 | 11 | ASSLLNYNEQF
TRBJ1-1 | TRBV7-2 | 12 | ASSGQTVDTEAF
TRBJ1-2 | TRBV5-5 | 12 | ASSLEKSRSGYT
TRBJ2-2 | TRBV7-2 | 15 | ASSLRTGKGNTGELF
TRBJ1-1 | TRBV20-1 | 10 | SARTPGTKAF
TRBJ1-5 | TRBV1 | 13 | TSSQDRDSNQPQH
TRBJ1-1 | TRBV12-3/TRBV12-4 | 10 | ASSPGTDEAF
TRBJ1-1 | TRBV20-1 | 10 | SASNGITEAF
TRBJ2-7 | TRBV10-3 | 10 | AISLNGYEQY
TRBJ1-1 | TRBV6-5 | 12 | ASSYLGGAAEAF
TRBJ2-7 | TRBV6-2/TRBV6-3 | 12 | ASSYQSGSSEQY
TRBJ1-1 | TRBV20-1 | 13 | SASPQSSMNTEAF
TRBJ1-1 | TRBV12-3/TRBV12-4 | 12 | ASRRASSNTEAF
TRBJ2-1 | TRBV6-5 | 12 | ASSYSPTALEQF
TRBJ2-5 | TRBV18 | 11 | ASSNPPQETQY
TRBJ2-3 | TRBV5-1 | 14 | ASSWGTSGITDTQY
TRBJ2-6 | TRBV16 | 14 | ASSQNRVSGANVLT
TRBJ2-1 | TRBV21-1 | 12 | ASSTNSPSNEQF
TRBJ1-1 | TRBV18 | 14 | ASSPFTGRVNTEAF
TRBJ1-2 | TRBV2 | 12 | ASSEEKGVGGYT
TRBJ1-4 | TRBV7-9 | 11 | ASSSDALEKLF
TRBJ2-5 | TRBV7-9 | 12 | ASSYLDRRGTQY
TRBJ1-4 | TRBV28 | 10 | ASRALNEKLF
TRBJ1-1 | TRBV28 | 13 | ASSPGTGRKAEAF
TRBJ1-2 | TRBV20-1 | 12 | SARDRGWNYGYT
TRBJ2-1 | TRBV27 | 13 | ASSPPGWSYNEQF